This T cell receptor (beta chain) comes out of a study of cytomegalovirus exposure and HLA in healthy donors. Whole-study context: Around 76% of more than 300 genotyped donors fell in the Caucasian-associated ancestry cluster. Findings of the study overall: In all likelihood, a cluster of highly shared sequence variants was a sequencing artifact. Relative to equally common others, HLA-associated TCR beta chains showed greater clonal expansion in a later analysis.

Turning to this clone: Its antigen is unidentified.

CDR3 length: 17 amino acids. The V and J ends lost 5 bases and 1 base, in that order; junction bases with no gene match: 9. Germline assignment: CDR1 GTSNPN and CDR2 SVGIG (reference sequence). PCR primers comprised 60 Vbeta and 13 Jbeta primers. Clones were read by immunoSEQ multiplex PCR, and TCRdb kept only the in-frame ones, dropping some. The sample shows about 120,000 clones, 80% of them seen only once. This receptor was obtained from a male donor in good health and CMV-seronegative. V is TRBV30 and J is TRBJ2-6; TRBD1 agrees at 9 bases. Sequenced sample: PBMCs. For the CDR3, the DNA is TGTGCCTGGGCCCGGGACAGGGTTAGGTCTGGGGCCAACGTCCTGACTTTC. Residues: CAWARDRVRSGANVLTF.